The 4 T cell receptor beta chains below come from one sample, sequenced in a study of OX40 agonist ivuxolimab in advanced cancers. Sequenced by immunoSEQ multiplex PCR; TCRdb stores in-frame clones only, minus some. Here the sample spans tens of thousands of clones, just under 90% being singletons. The input for sequencing was CD4+ or CD8+ T cells sorted from blood, taken in a trial of the OX40 agonist ivuxolimab. The receptor source for this set is an adult with an advanced solid tumor such as melanoma, head and neck, liver or kidney cancer.

The V gene is TRBV9, the J gene TRBJ1-1; 11 bases map to TRBD1. Germline CDR1 reads SGDLS; CDR2 reads YYNGEE. Trimming took 4 bases from V and 10 from J; bases not matched to a gene: 15. This CDR3 region has 16 residues. The CDR3 DNA is TGTGCCAGCAGCCCCTACACTGGACAGGGGGCGCGGGGAGCTTTCTTT. Encoded protein: CASSPYTGQGARGAFF.

V usage is TRBV6-5 and J usage is TRBJ2-1, with 11 bases identical to TRBD2. Germline V gene data show CDR1 as MNHEY and CDR2 as SVGAGI. V gave up 0 bases and J gave up 6 bases; unmatched junction bases: 4. The CDR3 is made up of 16 amino acids. The CDR3 is CASSYSLAGVSNEQFF. DNA for the CDR3: TGTGCCAGCAGTTACTCACTAGCGGGAGTCTCCAATGAGCAGTTCTTC.

This chain joins TRBV2 and TRBJ1-1; D may be TRBD1 (5 bases). Per germline, CDR1 SNHLY and CDR2 FYNNEI. V lost 4 bases and J 2 bases, leaving 11 bases between the germline ends. The CDR3 is 14 amino acids. This CDR3 reads CASSAGTVNTEAFF. In DNA form, the CDR3 reads TGTGCCAGCAGTGCCGGGACGGTAAACACTGAAGCTTTCTTT.

The chain is built from TRBV6-6 and TRBJ2-2; no clear D gene. V lost 3 bases, J lost 0 bases, and 5 bases lay in between. The CDR3 has 14 amino acids. Germline V gene lookup returns CDR1 MNHNY and CDR2 SVGAGI (reference sequence). The CDR3 coding sequence is TGTGCCAGCAGTTATGCCACGAACACCGGGGAGCTGTTTTTT. It specifies CASSYATNTGELFF.